What follows are 26 T cell receptor beta chains derived from one specimen sequenced in a study of cytomegalovirus exposure and HLA in healthy donors. The PCR ran on 60 Vbeta and 13 Jbeta primers. Only in-frame clones appear in the TCRdb table, and some are missing; sequencing was by immunoSEQ multiplex PCR. The sample consists of 95,000 to 100,000 clones, roughly 80% of them appearing once. Sequencing was performed on PBMCs. These receptor sequences come from a man between 40 and 49 years old in good health and CMV-seronegative.

With regard to this clone: This CDR3 is also generated by other DNA sequences in the sample. V gene TRBV15 combines with J gene TRBJ1-5; TRBD1 matches 10 bases. Germline V gene lookup returns CDR1 LNHNV and CDR2 YYDKDF (reference sequence). The CDR3 covers 19 residues. The trim removed 1 base at V and 0 bases at J, leaving 9 bases unmatched. For the CDR3, the DNA is TGTGCCACCAGCAGAGTTAGGACCGGGACAGGGGTTAGCAATCAGCCCCAGCATTTT. Translation: CATSRVRTGTGVSNQPQHF. Based on the CDR3 plus reference TRBV15 and TRBJ1-5, the full variable domain is DAMVIQNPRYQVTQFGKPVTLSCSQTLNHNVMYWYQQKSSQAPKLLFHYYDKDFNNEADTPDNFQSRRPNTSFCFLDIRSPGLGDTAMYLCATSRVRTGTGVSNQPQHFGDGTRLSIL.

This chain joins TRBV9 and TRBJ2-1; 7 bases map to TRBD2. The length of the CDR3 is 15 residues. CDR1 is SGDLS, CDR2 YYNGEE, per germline. Losses at the gene ends were 0 bases for V and 5 bases for J; bases not matched to a gene: 5. The CDR3 coding sequence is TGTGCCAGCAGCGTAGGGAGGACTAGGAACAATGAGCAGTTCTTC. This encodes CASSVGRTRNNEQFF.

In its sample, this clone was seen a few times. An end of the junction differs from the germline gene, which may be a read error. This sequence joins TRBV29-1 and TRBJ2-7; TRBD2 matches 8 bases. The CDR3 has 11 residues. Germline CDR1 is SQVTM and CDR2 is ANQGSEA. CDR3 loop: CSVATGGERNF. DNA for the CDR3: TGCAGCGTCGCAACGGGAGGGGAGCGTAACTTC.

This rearrangement joins TRBV5-1 to TRBJ2-5; D is perhaps TRBD1 (6 bases). Trimming cost V 3 bases and J 5 bases, with 14 bases left between them. The germline V gene has CDR1 SGHRS and CDR2 YFSETQ. This CDR3 has 14 residues. The CDR3 spells CASSWATGRETQYF. The DNA for the CDR3 is TGCGCCAGCAGCTGGGCAACAGGGCGGGAGACCCAGTACTTC.

The V gene is TRBV29-1, the J gene TRBJ2-2, with D unclear. V lost 0 bases and J lost 4, with 3 bases in between. Germline values: CDR1 SQVTM, CDR2 ANQGSEA. This CDR3 has 12 residues. The CDR3, as DNA: TGCAGCGTTGAAGATCTCACCGGGGAGCTGTTTTTT. This gives the protein CSVEDLTGELFF.

This chain links TRBV7-2 with TRBJ2-3; TRBD2 agrees at 14 bases. The CDR3 sequence is 19 residues long. Germline CDR1 is SGHTA and CDR2 is FQGNSA. V shed 1 base and J 2 bases; nucleotides not matched to a gene: 8. CDR3 sequence (DNA): TGTGCCAGCAGCTTAGTTCAGGGACTAGCGGGGGCCAACACAGATACGCAGTATTTT. This encodes CASSLVQGLAGANTDTQYF.

This clone appeared once. This rearrangement joins TRBV28 to TRBJ2-7; tentatively, D is TRBD2 (6 bases). Germline V gene sequence: CDR1 MDHEN, CDR2 SYDVKM. The germline V and J ends were trimmed by 7 bases and 7 bases, with 20 bases remaining between them. CDR3 length: 14 amino acids. The CDR3: CASTPSDSVGEQYF. The CDR3 coding sequence is TGTGCCAGCACCCCTAGCGACTCGGTAGGGGAGCAGTACTTC.

V usage is TRBV19 and J usage is TRBJ1-6; no reliable D call. Trimming removed 4 bases from V and 3 bases from J, with 7 bases in between. Looked up from germline, CDR1 is LNHDA and CDR2 is SQIVND (reference sequence). The CDR3 has 14 residues. CDR3 in DNA: TGTGCCAGTAGTACCGGAGACTATAATTCACCCCTCCACTTT. It translates to CASSTGDYNSPLHF. The full variable domain, its missing parts supplied by reference TRBV19 and TRBJ1-6, is DGGITQSPKYLFRKEGQNVTLSCEQNLNHDAMYWYRQDPGQGLRLIYYSQIVNDFQKGDIAEGYSVSREKKESFPLTVTSAQKNPTAFYLCASSTGDYNSPLHFGNGTRLTVT.

This clone has only one observation. This sequence joins TRBV7-9 and TRBJ2-7; 9 bases fit TRBD1. The CDR3 loop spans 16 amino acids. The J segment lost 2 bases and the V segment lost 4 bases, leaving 9 bases of the junction unmatched. Germline CDR1 is SEHNR and CDR2 is FQNEAQ (reference sequence). CDR3 DNA sequence: TGTGCCAGCAGCTATCCGGGACAGGGAATGCCCTACGAGCAGTACTTC. Protein product: CASSYPGQGMPYEQYF.

J is TRBJ2-3 and V is TRBV4-3; 10 bases agree with TRBD2. This CDR3 region has 14 residues. The V gene end was trimmed by 3 bases and the J gene end by 5 bases; junction bases not matched to a gene: 2. CDR1 is LGHNA and CDR2 is YSLEER in the germline V gene. CDR3 bases: TGCGCCAGCAGCCAGGGACTAGCGAGAGATACGCAGTATTTT. Protein sequence: CASSQGLARDTQYF.

The chain employs TRBV28 and TRBJ1-5, with D tentatively TRBD1 (6 bases). Germline V CDR1 and CDR2: MDHEN, SYDVKM. The CDR3 sequence is 14 residues long. V was cut by 7 bases and J by 3 bases, with 13 bases left in between. The CDR3 DNA reads as TGTGCCAGCACCTCAGGGGTTCTCAATCAGCCCCAGCATTTT. Protein: CASTSGVLNQPQHF. The full variable domain, its missing parts supplied by reference TRBV28 and TRBJ1-5, is DVKVTQSSRYLVKRTGEKVFLECVQDMDHENMFWYRQDPGLGLRLIYFSYDVKMKEKGDIPEGYSVSREKKERFSLILESASTNQTSMYLCASTSGVLNQPQHFGDGTRLSIL.

The chain uses TRBV13 and TRBJ2-3; D may be TRBD2 (6 bases). The CDR3 covers 16 residues. Trimming cost V 5 bases and J 6 bases, with 21 bases left between them. Germline V gene data show CDR1 as PRHDT and CDR2 as FYEKMQ (reference sequence). The CDR3 nucleotides read TGTGCCAGCAGCCCCGGAGGGCAGATGGTTACGGATACGCAGTATTTT. Protein: CASSPGGQMVTDTQYF. Filled out from reference TRBV13 and TRBJ2-3, the complete variable domain reads AAGVIQSPRHLIKEKRETATLKCYPIPRHDTVYWYQQGPGQDPQFLISFYEKMQSDKGSIPDRFSAQQFSDYHSELNMSSLELGDSALYFCASSPGGQMVTDTQYFGPGTRLTVL.

The chain joins TRBV28 to TRBJ2-6; D might be TRBD1 (6 bases). CDR1 and CDR2 (germline): MDHEN, SYDVKM. V dropped 5 bases and J dropped 2 bases, with 13 bases sitting between them. CDR3 length equals 16 residues. The CDR3 loop reads CASSADSVPGANVLTF. The CDR3 DNA reads TGTGCCAGCAGTGCGGACAGTGTGCCTGGGGCCAACGTCCTGACTTTC.

The chain has TRBV27 and TRBJ2-7; TRBD2 matches 7 bases. The V segment lost 8 bases and the J segment 3 bases; nucleotides outside the gene matches: 10. The germline V gene encodes CDR1 MNHEY and CDR2 SMNVEV (reference sequence). The CDR3 covers 14 residues. The CDR3 sequence is CASRGVVEGYEQYF. The CDR3 bases are TGTGCCAGCCGGGGGGTGGTTGAGGGCTACGAGCAGTACTTC.

The chain uses TRBV6-4 and TRBJ2-1, with D perhaps TRBD1 (6 bases). CDR1 and CDR2 (germline): MRHNA, SNTAGT. V lost 6 bases to trimming and J lost 8 bases, with 20 bases between them. This CDR3 contains 15 residues. The CDR3 loop reads CASSRDTYREDEQFF. CDR3 bases: TGTGCCAGCAGCCGGGACACCTATCGAGAGGATGAGCAGTTCTTC.

The rearrangement uses TRBV5-6 and TRBJ2-5; 11 bases agree with TRBD2. The J call may be incorrect, as the DNA end agrees better with TRBJ2-7. The CDR3 is made up of 16 amino acids. Germline values: CDR1 SGHDT, CDR2 YYEEEE. The CDR3 loop is CASSTLAGGSSYEQYF. The CDR3 DNA sequence: TGTGCCAGCAGCACCCTAGCGGGGGGAAGCTCCTACGAGCAGTACTTC.

This clone was observed a handful of times. V gene TRBV27 combines with J gene TRBJ2-3; 13 nucleotides line up with TRBD2. This CDR3 region has 19 residues. The germline V gene has CDR1 MNHEY and CDR2 SMNVEV (reference sequence). The J segment lost 0 bases and the V segment lost 2 bases, leaving 8 bases of the junction unmatched. CDR3 residues: CASSLPPGTSGTSTDTQYF. The CDR3 DNA reads TGTGCCAGCAGTTTACCCCCCGGGACTAGCGGGACTAGCACAGATACGCAGTATTTT.

This clone has just a few counts. This chain's CDR3 is CASSISGSSYNEQFF. The DNA for the CDR3 is TGTGCCAGTAGTATAAGCGGGAGCTCCTACAATGAGCAGTTCTTC. V gene TRBV19 combines with J gene TRBJ2-1, with 8 bases lining up with TRBD2. The J segment lost 0 bases and the V segment lost 2 bases, leaving 0 bases of the junction unmatched. Germline V gene data show CDR1 as LNHDA and CDR2 as SQIVND (reference sequence). The CDR3 runs 15 residues.

V is TRBV28 and J is TRBJ2-1; D is ambiguous. V lost 8 bases and J lost 0, with 14 bases in between. CDR1 MDHEN and CDR2 SYDVKM come from the germline V gene. This CDR3 spans 15 amino acids. CDR3 amino acids: CASSPPRISYNEQFF. CDR3 nucleotides: TGTGCCAGCTCCCCCCCGAGGATCTCCTACAATGAGCAGTTCTTC.

The chain carries TRBV4-3 and TRBJ2-3; D is ambiguous. Germline V gene data show CDR1 as LGHNA and CDR2 as YSLEER. Trimming left V 4 bases short and J 7 bases short, with 15 bases between. The CDR3 has 14 amino acids. The CDR3 nucleotides are TGCGCCAGCAGCCCCACGGTCCTCCCCAATACGCAGTATTTT. It codes for CASSPTVLPNTQYF.

Remarks on this clone: The junction shows a germline mismatch at one end, possibly a read error. The chain has TRBV30 and TRBJ2-5; 12 bases match TRBD2. The CDR3 runs 14 residues. Germline assignment: CDR1 GTSNPN and CDR2 SVGIG (reference sequence). The CDR3 nucleotides are TGTGCCTGGAGATACCCTGGACTAGCGGGGATGTCCGACTTC. It yields the protein CAWRYPGLAGMSDF. The full variable domain, its missing parts supplied by reference TRBV30 and TRBJ2-5, is SQTIHQWPATLVQPVGSPLSLECTVEGTSNPNLYWYRQAAGRGLQLLFYSVGIGQISSEVPQNLSASRPQDRQFILSSKKLLLSDSGFYLCAWRYPGLAGMSDFGPGTRLLVL.

The chain combines TRBV9 with TRBJ1-5; D ambiguous. Germline-derived CDR1 and CDR2 are SGDLS and YYNGEE. This CDR3 region has 15 residues. The V end lost 0 bases, the J end lost 3 bases, and 10 bases lay between the germline ends. CDR3 coding DNA: TGTGCCAGCAGCGTAGTCGACACCATCAATCAGCCCCAGCATTTT. Translated: CASSVVDTINQPQHF.

This clone was found a few times. This sequence joins TRBV30 and TRBJ2-1; 12 bases match TRBD2. V trimming: 8 bases; J trimming: 0 bases; junction bases outside the gene matches: 11. This CDR3 is built from 17 residues. Germline V gives CDR1 GTSNPN, CDR2 SVGIG (reference sequence). CDR3 residues: CAGTSGRPPSSYNEQFF. The CDR3 DNA reads TGTGCCGGAACTAGCGGGAGGCCGCCGAGCTCCTACAATGAGCAGTTCTTC.

CDR3 protein: CASTQTGSPNNEQFF. Written as DNA, the CDR3 is TGTGCCAGCACCCAGACAGGGTCTCCTAACAATGAGCAGTTCTTC. The chain combines TRBV5-4 with TRBJ2-1; 7 bases agree with TRBD1. The length of the CDR3 is 15 residues. Per the germline V gene, CDR1 is SGHNT and CDR2 is YYREEE (reference sequence). The ends lost 6 bases at V and 5 bases at J; junction bases unmatched: 11.

V and J are TRBV30 and TRBJ2-2; D is undetermined. Germline V gene sequence: CDR1 GTSNPN, CDR2 SVGIG (reference sequence). V was shortened by 0 bases and J by 4 bases, with 6 bases between the two germline ends. The CDR3 totals 13 residues. CDR3 nucleotides: TGTGCCTGGAGTGTTCAGTTCACCGGGGAGCTGTTTTTT. This sequence encodes CAWSVQFTGELFF.

This clone has just a few counts. The chain uses TRBV5-1 and TRBJ1-1; no clear D gene. The germline CDR1 and CDR2 sequences are SGHRS and YFSETQ. V dropped 4 bases and J dropped 5 bases, with 18 bases sitting between them. The CDR3 extends over 15 amino acids. CDR3 DNA sequence: TGCGCCAGCAGCCGGCTCAATCGGGGTATGACTGAAGCTTTCTTT. This gives the protein CASSRLNRGMTEAFF.